Reported below is one TCR beta chain. The antigen remains undetermined. The sample comes from a study of blood T cells in healthy people across ages. For the study at large: When template switching was applied, about one barcoded beta molecule was captured per two T cells. Findings and limits, study-wide: Roughly linearly, TCR beta diversity per million T cells fell as age increased.

Trimming took 6 bases from V and 5 from J; bases not matched to a gene: 2. This CDR3 is built from 12 residues. CDR1 MNHEY and CDR2 SVGEGT come from the germline V gene. Then a second PCR, running roughly 7 to 12 cycles, was carried out with a sample-barcoded 5' primer and a J-beta primer mix. TCRdb itself ran the 5' RACE reads through MiXCR, one entry per CDR3 protein. The table shows 600,000 to 800,000 distinct CDR3 sequences, with under 25% occurring only once. Isolating PBMCs gave at least 6.5 million of these cells per sample. The receptor's source is a man between 65 and 80 years old in good health. Sequenced: blood. The chain couples TRBV6-2 or TRBV6-3 to TRBJ2-5; 8 bases map to TRBD1. CDR3: CASSRGPETQYF. The CDR3 DNA sequence: TGTGCCAGCAGCAGGGGGCCTGAGACCCAGTACTTC.